The next 20 T cell receptor beta chains were all read from a single sample in a study of T cell clonality in common variable immunodeficiency. Study findings and constraints: Fewer deletions and N-nucleotide insertions were reportedly seen in common variable immunodeficiency TCR beta sequences.

Data came from immunoSEQ multiplex PCR; TCRdb stores just in-frame clones and leaves some out. This sample comprises tens of thousands of clones, none seen once only. The antigens of these receptors remain unknown. Sample: peripheral blood mononuclear cells. Source of these receptors: a human donor with common variable immunodeficiency.

This clone was seen ten or more times. The CDR3 is cut off 3 residues early in the read; its end comes from the germline J gene. This rearrangement joins TRBV6-2 or TRBV6-3 to TRBJ1-1; 9 bases fit TRBD1. Germline V lookup: CDR1 MNHEY, CDR2 SVGEGT. This CDR3 has 14 amino acids. The CDR3 region is CASRTAGTGIAAFF. Partial CDR3 DNA: TGTGCCAGCAGAACAGCCGGGACAGGGATAGCA.

This clone came up many times. The CDR3 is cut off 3 residues early in the read; its end comes from the germline J gene. The gene calls are TRBV6-1 and TRBJ2-3; 12 bases line up with TRBD2. Germline loops: CDR1 MNHNS, CDR2 SASEGT. Trimming cost V 0 bases and J 7 bases; bases outside gene matches: 8. This CDR3 spans 17 amino acids. The CDR3 is CASSEATGLAGTHTQYF. The DNA read from the CDR3 is TGTGCCAGCAGTGAAGCCACCGGACTAGCGGGGACCCATACG.

This clone was recorded at least ten times. The CDR3 is cut off 3 residues early in the read; its end comes from the germline J gene. The chain joins TRBV7-2 to TRBJ1-2, with 7 positions matching TRBD1. The CDR3 sequence is 15 residues long. From germline, CDR1 is SGHTA and CDR2 FQGNSA. J gave up 4 bases and V 2 bases, and 7 bases lay outside the gene matches. The CDR3 DNA, read in part, is TGTGCCAGCAGCTTAAGACAGGGCACCGTCTATGGC. Amino acids: CASSLRQGTVYG. The full CDR3 is CASSLRQGTVYGYTF.

About this clone: The read ends 3 residues early relative to the CDR3; the germline J gene fills the gap. The V and J genes are TRBV7-9 and TRBJ1-4, with 8 nucleotides matching TRBD1. Germline V gene lookup returns CDR1 SEHNR and CDR2 FQNEAQ (reference sequence). After removal of 4 bases from V and 8 bases from J, the junction contained 9 bases not matched to a gene. The CDR3 totals 15 residues. The CDR3 protein is CASSSIGQGAEKLFF. CDR3 DNA, as far as it was read: TGTGCCAGCAGCTCAATCGGACAGGGTGCGGAAAAA.

There are a few counts of this clone. CDR3 sequence reads: CASRTGSSNQPQHF. CDR3 DNA, as far as it was read: TGTGCCAGTAGGACAGGGTCTAGCAATCAGCCC. This rearrangement joins TRBV19 to TRBJ1-5; 7 bases are shared with TRBD1. The CDR3 is cut off 3 residues early in the read; its end comes from the germline J gene. The V and J ends lost 6 bases and 0 bases, in that order; junction bases with no gene match: 2. The CDR3 sequence is 14 residues long. Germline V gene data show CDR1 as LNHDA and CDR2 as SQIVND (reference sequence).

Many counts were recorded for this clone. The read ends 3 residues shy of where the CDR3 ends; the end is completed using the germline J gene. The chain recombines TRBV9 with TRBJ1-1; 7 bases match TRBD1. CDR1 and CDR2 (germline): SGDLS, YYNGEE. The CDR3 totals 15 residues. V lost 4 bases and J lost 5; bases outside the gene matches: 11. CDR3 sequence: CASSPPTGKGTEAFF. Incomplete CDR3 DNA: TGTGCCAGCAGCCCCCCGACAGGGAAAGGGACTGAA.

This clone was observed at least ten times. From the germline J gene comes the end of the CDR3, since the read stops 3 residues before it. V usage is TRBV5-1 and J usage is TRBJ2-7, with 7 bases fitting TRBD1. Germline CDR1 SGHRS, CDR2 YFSETQ. Trimming cost V 4 bases and J 3 bases; bases outside gene matches: 16. CDR3 length equals 17 residues. The DNA read from the CDR3 is TGCGCCAGCAGCCCCTCGCGCTCGGGACAGATTAGCTACGAG. Amino acids: CASSPSRSGQISYE. The whole CDR3 reads CASSPSRSGQISYEQYF.

This clone was seen more than once but under ten times. The chain's CDR3 is CASSAGTGHNQTQYF. Partial CDR3 DNA: TGTGCCAGTAGCGCCGGGACAGGGCACAATCAGACC. The V and J genes are TRBV19 and TRBJ2-5; 9 nucleotides match TRBD1. Coverage ceases 3 residues before the CDR3 finishes, and the germline J gene fills in the end. V was pared by 6 bases and J by 6 bases, with 11 bases of the junction left unmatched. This CDR3 has 15 amino acids. Germline CDR1 is LNHDA and CDR2 is SQIVND (reference sequence).

The sample holds a few counts of this clone. The CDR3 end is not reached by the read, which stops 3 residues before it; the germline J gene fills it in. The chain is built from TRBV5-4 and TRBJ2-1; TRBD2 aligns across 10 bases. V lost 9 bases, J lost 6 bases, and 6 bases stayed unmatched. Germline CDR1 is SGHNT and CDR2 is YYREEE (reference sequence). This CDR3 spans 13 amino acids. CDR3 DNA, as far as it was read: TGTGCCAACAGTAGGACTAGCGGCAATGAG. Its translation: CANSRTSGNE. In full, the CDR3 reads CANSRTSGNEQFF.

Worth noting for this clone: This probably arose from a read error, given a far larger clone one base away. Read coverage stops 3 residues before the CDR3 terminus; the germline J gene supplies the remainder. This chain uses TRBV7-3 with TRBJ1-2; 8 bases fit TRBD1. Trimming at V came to 2 bases and at J to 4 bases, leaving 6 bases not matched to a gene. This CDR3 comprises 15 residues. Looked up from germline, CDR1 is SGHTA and CDR2 is FQGTGA. The sequenced CDR3 bases are TGTGCCAGCAGCTTAGCTGACAGGGGCGGCTATGGC. This gives the protein CASSLADRGGYG. The whole CDR3 is CASSLADRGGYGYTF.

For this clone: Coverage ceases 3 residues before the CDR3 finishes, and the germline J gene fills in the end. The rearrangement uses TRBV7-3 and TRBJ2-7; 7 nucleotides line up with TRBD2. J was trimmed by 5 bases and V by 3 bases; bases with no gene match: 7. The CDR3 covers 14 residues. Germline CDR1 is SGHTA and CDR2 is FQGTGA. The part of the CDR3 DNA that was read is TGTGCCAGCAGCTTCCGCGGGAGTAGTAACGAG. Translated, it gives CASSFRGSSNE. The complete CDR3 protein is CASSFRGSSNEQYF.

About this clone: The read gets to within 3 residues of the CDR3 end, and the germline J gene fills in the rest. The rearrangement uses TRBV11-2 and TRBJ1-6, with no clear D. The V gene lost 7 bases and the J gene lost 6 bases, with 13 bases spanning the gap. CDR1 and CDR2 (germline): SGHAT, FQNNGV. The CDR3 has 14 amino acids. CDR3: CASTPGRANSPLHF. The DNA read from the CDR3 is TGTGCCAGCACACCGGGGAGGGCTAATTCACCC. The whole variable domain, filled in from reference TRBV11-2 and TRBJ1-6, reads EAGVAQSPRYKIIEKRQSVAFWCNPISGHATLYWYQQILGQGPKLLIQFQNNGVVDDSQLPKDRFSAERLKGVDSTLKIQPAKLEDSAVYLCASTPGRANSPLHFGNGTRLTVT.

The CDR3 is CASSFSGSNYGYTF. The covered CDR3 bases are TGTGCCAGCAGCTTTTCGGGGAGCAACTATGGC. The genes are TRBV5-6 and TRBJ1-2; no firm D call. The missing CDR3 end, 3 residues past where the read stops, is filled in from the germline J gene. Germline V gene sequence: CDR1 SGHDT, CDR2 YYEEEE. This CDR3 comprises 14 residues. V was cut by 2 bases and J by 2 bases, with 10 bases left in between.

The sample holds a few counts of this clone. The read halts 3 residues ahead of the CDR3 end, with the missing end drawn from the germline J gene. The chain uses TRBV7-9 and TRBJ1-1; no firm D call. The germline gives CDR1 SEHNR, CDR2 FQNEAQ (reference sequence). CDR3 length: 13 residues. Trimming left V 5 bases short and J 1 base short, with 8 bases between. CDR3 residues: CASSHRGNTEAFF. The sequenced CDR3 bases are TGTGCCAGCAGCCACCGGGGGAACACTGAA.

The table lists this clone with many counts. Read data end 3 residues before the CDR3 end; the end is taken from the germline J gene. This chain uses TRBV5-1 with TRBJ2-5; 7 bases are shared with TRBD1. Germline CDR1 SGHRS, CDR2 YFSETQ. After removal of 4 bases from V and 2 bases from J, the junction contained 8 bases not matched to a gene. The length of the CDR3 is 15 residues. The CDR3 spells CASSPRDSRQETQYF. The CDR3 bases that were read are TGCGCCAGCAGCCCAAGGGACAGTAGACAAGAGACC.

This clone was observed a few times. Sequencing ends 3 residues short of the CDR3 end; the germline J gene provides the rest. J is TRBJ2-7 and V is TRBV7-2; 9 positions agree with TRBD1. Per germline, CDR1 SGHTA and CDR2 FQGNSA. Trimming took 1 base from V and 4 from J; bases not matched to a gene: 2. CDR3 length: 14 residues. This CDR3 reads CASSLGQGGYEQYF. CDR3 DNA (partial): TGTGCCAGCAGCTTAGGACAGGGGGGGTACGAG.

This clone came up many times. The read ends 3 residues before the CDR3 terminus; that terminus is restored from the germline J gene. The V and J genes are TRBV19 and TRBJ2-1, with TRBD2 matching over 11 bases. Germline assignment: CDR1 LNHDA and CDR2 SQIVND (reference sequence). This CDR3 is built from 13 residues. V lost 6 bases to trimming and J lost 7 bases; unmatched junction nucleotides: 2. The CDR3 sequence: CASRASGRNEQFF. CDR3 DNA (partial): TGTGCCAGTAGGGCTAGCGGGAGGAATGAG. Filled out from reference TRBV19 and TRBJ2-1, the complete variable domain reads DGGITQSPKYLFRKEGQNVTLSCEQNLNHDAMYWYRQDPGQGLRLIYYSQIVNDFQKGDIAEGYSVSREKKESFPLTVTSAQKNPTAFYLCASRASGRNEQFFGPGTRLTVL.

The CDR3: CASSVFSGSGYTF. CDR3 DNA, as far as it was read: TGCGCCAGCAGCGTTTTCTCAGGGTCTGGC. The rearrangement uses TRBV5-1 and TRBJ1-2; a possible D gene is TRBD1 (5 bases). The read stops 3 residues short of the end of the CDR3; the missing end is completed from the germline J gene. Trimming shortened V by 4 bases and J by 7 bases, and 14 bases separated the two germline ends. There are 13 residues in the CDR3. Germline CDR1 and CDR2: SGHRS and YFSETQ.

This clone occurred many times. The read ends 3 residues early relative to the CDR3; the germline J gene fills the gap. The chain couples TRBV19 to TRBJ1-5; D may be TRBD1 (5 bases). The germline V gene has CDR1 LNHDA and CDR2 SQIVND (reference sequence). The CDR3 extends over 13 amino acids. The ends were cut back, 3 bases at V and 7 bases at J, with 10 bases in the middle. This CDR3 is CASSIGGAQPQHF. CDR3 bases read: TGTGCCAGTAGTATCGGAGGGGCCCAGCCC.

Comments on this clone: The read comes to an end 3 residues before the CDR3 does, leaving the germline J gene to fill in the end. V usage is TRBV11-2 and J usage is TRBJ2-7, with D uncertain. Per the germline V gene, CDR1 is SGHAT and CDR2 is FQNNGV. The CDR3 covers 12 residues. The V gene lost 4 bases and the J gene lost 5 bases, with 9 bases spanning the gap. CDR3 bases read: TGTGCCAGCAGCTCCTGGCTAGACGAG. It encodes CASSSWLDE. The CDR3 in its entirety is CASSSWLDEQYF.